The following is a T cell receptor beta chain sequence with its context. Its target antigen remains unknown. Base qualities are not at hand, and no much larger clone is one base apart. Counted from cysteine to phenylalanine, this CDR3 has 14 amino acids. The only DNA kept is the CDR3, 42 bases in frame from the first base. CDR1 MGHDK and CDR2 SYGVNS were looked up in the germline V gene. The junction shows trimming of 3 bases on V and 8 bases on J, plus 13 bases between the germline ends. Library preparation was by the immunoSEQ multiplex PCR assay. TCRdb obtained this table from immuneACCESS and retained in-frame rearrangements with V and J assigned. These tables miss some clones; where compared with another copy, unresolved V genes account for less than half of the shortfall, and the remainder is unexplained. The sample table shows 75,000 to 100,000 clones, and roughly 80% are seen once. Of the sample, 3% to 4% is held by the ten largest clones.

In this study, focal radiation therapy paired with CTLA-4 blockade (ipilimumab) was tested in patients who had chemo-refractory metastatic non-small-cell lung cancer. The data belong to a study of radiotherapy plus CTLA-4 blockade in lung cancer (dated by TCRdb to the late 2010s). Turning to the overall study: Among the enrolled patients, roughly 19% had an objective response, and 31% reached disease control. The research as a whole found: After treatment with radiotherapy and ipilimumab, TCR clones that originated in tumors expanded in peripheral blood. Increased serum interferon-beta after radiation, together with early dynamic changes in blood T cell clones, were reported to be the strongest predictors of response.

The rearrangement combines TRBV25-1 with TRBJ1-4; the D gene is unclear. This sequence originates from a human donor with non-small cell lung cancer who had a partial response to radiotherapy plus ipilimumab. The sample was peripheral blood, taken from a patient treated with radiotherapy plus ipilimumab. The DNA is as follows: TGTGCCAGCAGTGAGCACAGCGGGATAGAAAAACTGTTTTTT. It translates to CASSEHSGIEKLFF.